The rows below give T cell receptor beta chains drawn from one sample of a study of T cells in Graves' hyperthyroidism and ophthalmopathy. A single record per CDR3 protein comes from TCRdb applying MiXCR to the multiplex PCR reads. The top ten hold around 30% of the sample, which has around 300,000 distinct CDR3 sequences, nearly 15% seen once. Material for sequencing was blood. All receptors derive from a woman aged 45-65 years with Graves' hyperthyroidism that later progressed to Graves' ophthalmopathy. The CDR3 runs from the conserved cysteine through the conserved F or W. Each record gives: clone size, J gene, V gene, D gene, CDR3 protein, CDR3 DNA. D genes are given only for firm matches. The size entry is marked missing in some rows and otherwise reads once, few, many or a size class.

>many|TRBJ2-3|TRBV15|TRBD2
CATSRREAVPTTDTQYF
TGTGCCACCAGCAGGCGGGAGGCCGTACCCACCACAGATACGCAGTATTTT
>many|TRBJ2-1|TRBV28|TRBD2
CASSSASGRVGEQFF
TGTGCCAGCAGTTCCGCTAGCGGGAGGGTTGGTGAGCAGTTCTTC
>few|TRBJ2-1|TRBV29-1|NA
CSVRGEGLNSYNEQFF
TGCAGCGTTAGGGGGGAGGGCCTGAACTCCTACAATGAGCAGTTCTTC
>many|TRBJ2-3|TRBV6-1|NA
CASSQQGTPPDTQYF
TGTGCCAGCAGTCAACAGGGAACCCCCCCAGATACGCAGTATTTT
>many|TRBJ2-7|TRBV20-1|NA
CSATPPGVHYEQYF
TGCAGTGCTACTCCCCCGGGAGTGCACTACGAGCAGTACTTC
>many|TRBJ2-1|TRBV28|NA
CASSSGDGVPGEQFF
TGTGCCAGCAGTTCGGGCGACGGGGTCCCAGGTGAGCAGTTCTTC
>few|TRBJ2-1|TRBV10-1|TRBD1
CASSEQGADEQFF
TGCGCCAGCAGTGAGCAGGGGGCCGATGAGCAGTTCTTC
>NA|TRBJ1-2|TRBV6-1|TRBD1
CASHGTGNYGYTF
TGTGCCAGTCACGGGACAGGGAACTATGGCTACACCTTC
>many|TRBJ1-5|TRBV12-3/TRBV12-4|NA
CASSLQDYQPQHF
TGTGCCAGCAGTCTACAGGATTATCAGCCCCAGCATTTT
>NA|TRBJ2-7|TRBV9|TRBD1
CASSVGGQTSNEQYF
TGTGCCAGCAGCGTAGGGGGACAGACGAGCAACGAGCAGTACTTC
>many|TRBJ2-1|TRBV7-8|TRBD2
CASSPGLAATYSYNEQFF
TGTGCCAGCAGCCCGGGACTAGCGGCCACATACTCCTACAATGAGCAGTTCTTC
>few|TRBJ2-2|TRBV20-1|TRBD2
CSAGRALTGELFF
TGCAGTGCCGGGAGGGCCCTTACCGGGGAGCTGTTTTTT
>many|TRBJ1-5|TRBV28|NA
CASSPLLWAYSNQPQHF
TGTGCCAGCAGTCCTCTTTTGTGGGCTTATAGCAATCAGCCCCAGCATTTT
>few|TRBJ1-1|TRBV20-1|TRBD1
CSAPDRRNTEAFF
TGCAGTGCTCCGGACAGGAGGAACACTGAAGCTTTCTTT
>many|TRBJ2-5|TRBV3-1|NA
CASSPFEETQYF
TGTGCCAGCAGCCCTTTTGAAGAGACCCAGTACTTC
>NA|TRBJ2-1|TRBV9|NA
CASSVAGSEGDEQFF
TGTGCCAGCAGCGTAGCGGGATCGGAGGGGGATGAGCAGTTCTTC
>NA|TRBJ1-1|TRBV28|NA
CASSLSQGSSEAFF
TGTGCCAGCAGTTTATCGCAGGGGTCTTCTGAAGCTTTCTTT
>many|TRBJ2-1|TRBV7-2|TRBD2
CASSFPTLSGRLDNEQFF
TGTGCCAGCAGCTTCCCGACCCTTAGCGGGAGACTAGACAATGAGCAGTTCTTC
>few|TRBJ2-7|TRBV7-9|NA
CASSGTGTVSYEQYF
TGTGCCAGCAGCGGAACCGGGACCGTCTCCTACGAGCAGTACTTC
>many|TRBJ2-7|TRBV6-1|TRBD1
CASSHRQGKVHEQYF
TGTGCCAGCAGTCATCGACAGGGGAAGGTCCACGAGCAGTACTTC
>few|TRBJ1-2|TRBV3-1|TRBD1
CASSHRQGGSGYTF
TGTGCCAGCAGCCATCGACAGGGGGGGAGTGGCTACACCTTC
>few|TRBJ1-1|TRBV27|TRBD1
CASTGGQTNTEAFF
TGTGCCAGCACAGGGGGACAGACTAACACTGAAGCTTTCTTT
>many|TRBJ2-5|TRBV11-2|TRBD1
CASSLDAEDRGSEETQYF
TGTGCCAGCAGCTTAGATGCTGAGGACAGGGGGTCCGAAGAGACCCAGTACTTC
>few|TRBJ1-2|TRBV7-3|TRBD1
CASSEGQGELYGYTF
TGTGCCAGCAGCGAAGGACAGGGGGAACTCTATGGCTACACCTTC
>many|TRBJ2-1|TRBV24-1|NA
CATSGRGSSYNEQFF
TGTGCCACCAGTGGACGGGGGAGCTCCTACAATGAGCAGTTCTTC
>many|TRBJ2-1|TRBV27|TRBD2
CASSLVSGRRNEQFF
TGTGCCAGCAGTTTAGTGAGCGGGAGGAGGAATGAGCAGTTCTTC
>many|TRBJ1-1|TRBV27|NA
CASSGWGAMGAFF
TGTGCCAGCAGTGGGTGGGGGGCGATGGGAGCTTTCTTT
>many|TRBJ1-1|TRBV27|NA
CASSFGTNTEAFF
TGTGCCAGCAGTTTTGGCACGAACACTGAAGCTTTCTTT
>many|TRBJ2-2|TRBV29-1|TRBD1
CSVGQGDTGELFF
TGCAGCGTGGGACAGGGTGACACCGGGGAGCTGTTTTTT
>few|TRBJ2-3|TRBV6-1|TRBD2
CASRPSGSLADTQYF
TGTGCCAGCAGACCTAGCGGGAGTCTGGCAGATACGCAGTATTTT
>many|TRBJ2-7|TRBV20-1|TRBD2
CSASRGLADEQYF
TGCAGTGCTAGTCGCGGACTAGCTGACGAGCAGTACTTC
>few|TRBJ2-2|TRBV3-1|NA
CASSQDQGIGLFF
TGTGCCAGCAGCCAAGACCAGGGGATCGGGCTGTTTTTT
>many|TRBJ2-5|TRBV11-2|NA
CASSNTPGLLGETQYF
TGTGCCAGCAGCAACACCCCGGGACTGCTCGGAGAGACCCAGTACTTC
>many|TRBJ1-5|TRBV28|TRBD1
CASSPRDRGLGIRQPQHF
TGTGCCAGCAGTCCTAGGGACAGGGGGCTCGGAATACGCCAGCCCCAGCATTTT
>few|TRBJ2-1|TRBV4-1|NA
CASSQTGGALGRNEQFF
TGCGCCAGCAGCCAAACTGGTGGAGCCTTAGGGCGCAATGAGCAGTTCTTC
>NA|TRBJ2-3|TRBV19|TRBD2
CASSAQLAGALDTQYF
TGTGCCAGTAGTGCCCAACTAGCGGGAGCCTTGGATACGCAGTATTTT
>many|TRBJ2-7|TRBV2|NA
CASSRKTYEQYF
TGTGCCAGCAGTCGTAAAACCTACGAGCAGTACTTC
>few|TRBJ2-1|TRBV25-1|NA
CASSDTRSYNEQFF
TGTGCCAGCAGTGATACTAGGAGTTACAATGAGCAGTTCTTC
>few|TRBJ2-7|TRBV11-2|NA
CASSQRRVGYEQYF
TGTGCCAGCAGCCAAAGAAGGGTCGGCTACGAGCAGTACTTC
>many|TRBJ1-1|TRBV7-8|NA
CASSFIITGAGKNTEAFF
TGTGCCAGCAGCTTCATAATTACCGGTGCGGGTAAGAACACTGAAGCTTTCTTT
>many|TRBJ2-2|TRBV28|TRBD1
CASSLFYLWGQGNSGELFF
TGTGCCAGCAGTTTATTTTATTTGTGGGGACAGGGGAATTCCGGGGAGCTGTTTTTT
>many|TRBJ2-3|TRBV18|NA
CASSPTEQDTQYF
TGTGCCAGCTCACCGACGGAGCAAGATACGCAGTATTTT
>many|TRBJ1-1|TRBV19|NA
CATDDRSTEAFF
TGTGCCACTGACGACAGGTCCACTGAAGCTTTCTTT
>many|TRBJ1-4|TRBV11-2|TRBD1
CASSLDLGQAAEKLFF
TGTGCCAGCAGCTTAGATTTGGGACAGGCGGCCGAAAAACTGTTTTTT
>NA|TRBJ2-2|TRBV25-1|NA
CASSVGSATGELFF
TGTGCCAGCAGTGTTGGTTCAGCCACCGGGGAGCTGTTTTTT
>few|TRBJ1-3|TRBV6-6|NA
CASSYSSRGANSGNTIYF
TGTGCCAGCAGTTACTCGAGCCGTGGGGCTAACTCTGGAAACACCATATATTTT
>many|TRBJ2-1|TRBV5-1|TRBD2
CASSPMGSGRAYEQFF
TGCGCCAGCAGCCCAATGGGTAGCGGGAGGGCCTATGAGCAGTTCTTC
>many|TRBJ1-2|TRBV20-1|NA
CSARGLGIPYGYTF
TGCAGTGCTAGAGGCCTCGGGATCCCCTATGGCTACACCTTC
>NA|TRBJ2-3|TRBV10-3|TRBD1
CAISGQGGADTQYF
TGTGCCATCAGTGGACAGGGTGGGGCAGATACGCAGTATTTT
>NA|TRBJ1-4|TRBV20-1|NA
CSASERTHEKLFF
TGCAGTGCTAGTGAGCGGACACATGAAAAACTGTTTTTT
>many|TRBJ2-7|TRBV2|TRBD1
CASNGGTGGFEQYF
TGTGCCAGCAATGGAGGGACAGGGGGCTTCGAGCAGTACTTC
>many|TRBJ1-2|TRBV14|TRBD1
CASSPGTGDWGYTF
TGTGCCAGCAGCCCCGGGACAGGGGACTGGGGCTACACCTTC
>many|TRBJ2-3|TRBV11-1|TRBD2
CASSPGTSGSWTDTQYF
TGTGCCAGCAGCCCTGGGACTAGCGGGAGTTGGACAGATACGCAGTATTTT